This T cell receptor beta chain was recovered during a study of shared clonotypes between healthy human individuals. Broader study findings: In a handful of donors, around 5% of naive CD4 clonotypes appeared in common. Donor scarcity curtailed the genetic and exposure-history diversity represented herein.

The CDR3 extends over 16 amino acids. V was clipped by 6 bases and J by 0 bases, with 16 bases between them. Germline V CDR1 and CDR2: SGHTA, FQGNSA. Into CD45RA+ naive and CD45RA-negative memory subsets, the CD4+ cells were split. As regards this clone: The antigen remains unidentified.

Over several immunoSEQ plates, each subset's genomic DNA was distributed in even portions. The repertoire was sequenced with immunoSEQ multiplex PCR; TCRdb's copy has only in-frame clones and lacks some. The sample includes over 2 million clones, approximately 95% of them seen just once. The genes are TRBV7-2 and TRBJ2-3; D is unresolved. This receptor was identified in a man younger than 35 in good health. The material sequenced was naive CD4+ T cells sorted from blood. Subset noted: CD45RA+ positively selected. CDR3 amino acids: CASSWRGASSTDTQYF. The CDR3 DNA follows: TGTGCCAGCAGTTGGAGAGGAGCGTCCAGCACAGATACGCAGTATTTT.